A selection of T cell receptor beta chains follows, all from one sample in a study of radiation and T cells in renal cell carcinoma. Assay used: immunoSEQ multiplex PCR; TCRdb lists only in-frame clones, some missing. The sample lists 160,000 or so clones; about 91% were seen once. Sequencing used blood, obtained from a patient whose treatment included radiotherapy and nephrectomy. These receptors all stem from a woman aged 50 to 65 with renal cell carcinoma. The CDR3 runs from the conserved cysteine through the conserved F or W. The D gene is left open where the match is weak. Clone sizes are given selectively: once, few, many, or a class where the clone is expanded.

cdr3_aa cdr3_nt j_call clone_size v_call d_call
CASSLGSTRTDTQYF TGTGCCAGCAGCTTGGGGTCCACTCGCACAGATACGCAGTATTTT TRBJ2-3 . TRBV5-4 .
CASSPTGEANQPQHF TGTGCCAGCAGTCCGACAGGGGAGGCCAATCAGCCCCAGCATTTT TRBJ1-5 . TRBV2 TRBD1
CASSLGPMDEQYF TGTGCCAGCAGCTTAGGGCCCATGGACGAGCAGTACTTC TRBJ2-7 . TRBV11-3 .
CASSLEGPSLKLFF TGCGCCAGCAGCTTAGAGGGTCCGTCTTTAAAACTGTTTTTT TRBJ1-4 . TRBV5-1 .
CASTGPANEKLFF TGTGCCAGTACAGGGCCAGCTAATGAAAAACTGTTTTTT TRBJ1-4 . TRBV11-2 .
CASSQQGFNEKLFF TGCGCCAGCAGCCAGCAGGGTTTTAATGAAAAACTGTTTTTT TRBJ1-4 . TRBV5-1 .
CASSTGDRVSSYEQYF TGTGCCAGTAGTACGGGGGACAGGGTGAGCTCCTACGAGCAGTACTTC TRBJ2-7 . TRBV19 TRBD1
CASTHQENQPQHF TGTGCCAGTACGCACCAGGAGAATCAGCCCCAGCATTTT TRBJ1-5 . TRBV19 .
CASQERGASGYTF TGTGCCAGCCAAGAAAGGGGGGCATCAGGCTACACCTTC TRBJ1-2 . TRBV6-5 .
CASSLVVGEGNNSPLHF TGCGCCAGCAGCTTGGTTGTGGGCGAGGGAAATAATTCACCCCTCCACTTT TRBJ1-6 . TRBV5-1 .
CAISPRGSGERLTFF TGTGCCATCAGCCCCCGGGGTAGCGGGGAACGATTGACTTTCTTT TRBJ1-1 once TRBV10-3 .
CASSPGSDRRYMNTEAFF TGTGCCAGCAGCCCTGGATCTGACAGGCGATATATGAACACTGAAGCTTTCTTT TRBJ1-1 . TRBV5-6 .
CASRGWGEAGEQYF TGTGCCAGCAGGGGTTGGGGAGAGGCCGGGGAGCAGTACTTC TRBJ2-7 . TRBV28 .
CASSGMRGEEKLFF TGTGCCAGCAGTGGAATGAGGGGGGAAGAAAAACTGTTTTTT TRBJ1-4 . TRBV6-1 .
CASKTGGQDTEAFF TGTGCCAGTAAGACAGGGGGCCAGGACACTGAAGCTTTCTTT TRBJ1-1 . TRBV19 TRBD1
CSVVAGTEQFF TGCAGCGTTGTCGCGGGGACTGAGCAGTTCTTC TRBJ2-1 . TRBV29-1 .
CASSVGSRDLPSDTQYF TGTGCCAGCAGCGTAGGATCCCGGGATTTACCTTCAGATACGCAGTATTTT TRBJ2-3 . TRBV9 .
CASTRDRPSNEQFF TGTGCCAGTACCCGGGACAGGCCCTCCAATGAGCAGTTCTTC TRBJ2-1 . TRBV19 TRBD1
CASGSRDTQYF TGTGCCAGCGGCAGTAGGGATACGCAGTATTTT TRBJ2-3 many TRBV6-5 .
CASGEGRGLDDSPLHF TGTGCCAGCGGTGAGGGACGGGGGCTTGATGATTCACCCCTCCACTTT TRBJ1-6 . TRBV19 .
CASGARGGGYEQYF TGTGCCAGCGGGGCGAGGGGAGGTGGGTACGAGCAGTACTTC TRBJ2-7 . TRBV6-6 .
CASSLEGFGGADTDTQYF TGCGCCAGCAGCTTGGAGGGCTTCGGCGGAGCCGACACAGATACGCAGTATTTT TRBJ2-3 . TRBV5-1 .
CASSEGQVGELFF TGTGCCAGCAGTGAAGGACAAGTCGGGGAGCTGTTTTTT TRBJ2-2 . TRBV6-1 .
CASAQKIYGYTF TGTGCCAGCGCGCAGAAAATCTATGGCTACACCTTC TRBJ1-2 . TRBV2 .
CASSGQGDQPQHF TGTGCCAGCAGTGGGCAGGGAGATCAGCCCCAGCATTTT TRBJ1-5 . TRBV2 .
CASSYTEAGLEQYF TGTGCCAGCAGTTACACAGAAGCAGGGCTCGAGCAGTACTTC TRBJ2-7 . TRBV6-6 .
CASSFIRGISPYNSPLHF TGTGCCAGCAGCTTCATAAGAGGGATAAGTCCCTATAATTCACCCCTCCACTTT TRBJ1-6 . TRBV5-5 .
CASSGTKFYEQYF TGTGCCAGCAGTGGAACAAAGTTCTACGAGCAGTACTTC TRBJ2-7 . TRBV6-1 .
CASSSGQGDNQPQHF TGCGCCAGCAGTTCCGGACAGGGAGACAATCAGCCCCAGCATTTT TRBJ1-5 . TRBV10-1 TRBD1
CAGQTGYNEQFF TGTGCCGGTCAGACTGGTTACAATGAGCAGTTCTTC TRBJ2-1 few TRBV30 .
CASSFGLAGSTDTQYF TGTGCCAGCAGTTTTGGACTAGCGGGGAGCACAGATACGCAGTATTTT TRBJ2-3 . TRBV6-6 TRBD2
CASSLGLIGTYEQYF TGTGCCAGCAGCTTAGGACTGATAGGAACCTACGAGCAGTACTTC TRBJ2-7 once TRBV7-9 .
CASSSHPGQTYEQYF TGTGCCAGCAGCTCCCACCCCGGACAGACCTACGAGCAGTACTTC TRBJ2-7 . TRBV11-2 .
CASMASGATVDTQYF TGTGCCAGTATGGCTAGCGGGGCAACAGTGGATACGCAGTATTTT TRBJ2-3 once TRBV19 TRBD2
CASSETGGDREQFF TGTGCCAGCAGCGAGACAGGGGGGGATAGGGAGCAGTTCTTC TRBJ2-1 . TRBV6-1 TRBD1